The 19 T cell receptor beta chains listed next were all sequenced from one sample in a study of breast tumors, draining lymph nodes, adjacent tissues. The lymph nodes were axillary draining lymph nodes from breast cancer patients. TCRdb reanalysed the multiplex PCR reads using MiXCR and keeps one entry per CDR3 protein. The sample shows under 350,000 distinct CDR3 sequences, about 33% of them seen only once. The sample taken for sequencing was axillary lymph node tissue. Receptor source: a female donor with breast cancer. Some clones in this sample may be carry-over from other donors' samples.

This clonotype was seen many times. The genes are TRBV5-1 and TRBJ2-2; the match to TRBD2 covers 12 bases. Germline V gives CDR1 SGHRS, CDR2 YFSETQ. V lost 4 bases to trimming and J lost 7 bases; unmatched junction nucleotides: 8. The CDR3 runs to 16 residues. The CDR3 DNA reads TGCGCCAGCAGCCCAGGACTAGCGGGGCGGGGCGGGGAGCTGTTTTTT. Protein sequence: CASSPGLAGRGGELFF. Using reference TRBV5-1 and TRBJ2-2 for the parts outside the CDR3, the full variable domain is KAGVTQTPRYLIKTRGQQVTLSCSPISGHRSVSWYQQTPGQGLQFLFEYFSETQRNKGNFPGRFSGRQFSNSRSEMNVSTLELGDSALYLCASSPGLAGRGGELFFGEGSRLTVL.

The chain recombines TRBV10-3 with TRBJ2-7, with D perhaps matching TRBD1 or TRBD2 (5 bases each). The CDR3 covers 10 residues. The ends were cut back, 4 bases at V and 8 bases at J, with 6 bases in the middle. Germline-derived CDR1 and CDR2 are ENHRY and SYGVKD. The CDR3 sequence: CAISAGQQYF. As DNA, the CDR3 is TGTGCCATCAGTGCGGGACAGCAGTACTTC.

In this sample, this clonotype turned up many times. The CDR3, as DNA: TGCAGTGCCACGGGACTAGCGGGAGTCGATGAGCAGTTCTTC. Translating gives CSATGLAGVDEQFF. The chain employs TRBV20-1 and TRBJ2-1; 14 bases align to TRBD2. The CDR3 length is 14 residues. V shed 6 bases and J 8 bases; nucleotides not matched to a gene: 6. Germline V gene lookup returns CDR1 DFQATT and CDR2 SNEGSKA (reference sequence).

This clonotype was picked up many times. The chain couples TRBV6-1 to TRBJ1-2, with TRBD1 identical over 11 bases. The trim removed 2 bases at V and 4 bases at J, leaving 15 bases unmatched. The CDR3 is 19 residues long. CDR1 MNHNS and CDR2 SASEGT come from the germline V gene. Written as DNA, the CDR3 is TGTGCCAGCAGTGAACGGAGTCAGGGACAGGGGGGCCCTCGCTATGGCTACACCTTC. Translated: CASSERSQGQGGPRYGYTF.

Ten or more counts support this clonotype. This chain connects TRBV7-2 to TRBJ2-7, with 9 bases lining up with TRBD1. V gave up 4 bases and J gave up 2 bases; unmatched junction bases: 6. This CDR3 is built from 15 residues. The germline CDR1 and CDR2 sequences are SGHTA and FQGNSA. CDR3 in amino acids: CASSSGQGLPYEQYF. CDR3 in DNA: TGTGCCAGCAGCTCCGGACAGGGGCTACCCTACGAGCAGTACTTC.

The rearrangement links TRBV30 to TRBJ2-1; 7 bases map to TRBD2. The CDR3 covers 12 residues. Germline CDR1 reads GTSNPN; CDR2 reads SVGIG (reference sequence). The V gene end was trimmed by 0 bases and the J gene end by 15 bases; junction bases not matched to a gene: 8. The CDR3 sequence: CAWSVLREKRFF. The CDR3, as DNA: TGTGCCTGGAGTGTACTGCGGGAGAAGCGGTTCTTC.

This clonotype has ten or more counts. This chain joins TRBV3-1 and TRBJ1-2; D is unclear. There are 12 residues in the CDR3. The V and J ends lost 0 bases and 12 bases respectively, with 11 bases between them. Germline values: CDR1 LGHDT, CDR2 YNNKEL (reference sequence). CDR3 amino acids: CASSQEYGKNTF. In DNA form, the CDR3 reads TGTGCCAGCAGCCAAGAGTACGGGAAAAACACCTTC. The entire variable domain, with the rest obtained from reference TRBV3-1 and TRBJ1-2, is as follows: DTAVSQTPKYLVTQMGNDKSIKCEQNLGHDTMYWYKQDSKKFLKIMFSYNNKELIINETVPNRFSPKSPDKAHLNLHINSLELGDSAVYFCASSQEYGKNTFGSGTRLTVV.

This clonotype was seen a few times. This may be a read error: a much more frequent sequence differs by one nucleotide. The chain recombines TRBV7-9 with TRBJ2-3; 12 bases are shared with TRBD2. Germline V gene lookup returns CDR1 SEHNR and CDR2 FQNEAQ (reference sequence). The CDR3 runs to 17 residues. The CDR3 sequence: CASSPQTLAGGKDPQYF. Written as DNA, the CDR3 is TGTGCCAGCAGCCCCCAAACGCTAGCGGGAGGGAAAGATCCGCAGTATTTT. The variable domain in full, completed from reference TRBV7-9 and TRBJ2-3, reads DTGVSQNPRHKITKRGQNVTFRCDPISEHNRLYWYRQTLGQGPEFLTYFQNEAQLEKSRLLSDRFSAERPKGSFSTLEIQRTEQGDSAMYLCASSPQTLAGGKDPQYFGPGTRLTVL.

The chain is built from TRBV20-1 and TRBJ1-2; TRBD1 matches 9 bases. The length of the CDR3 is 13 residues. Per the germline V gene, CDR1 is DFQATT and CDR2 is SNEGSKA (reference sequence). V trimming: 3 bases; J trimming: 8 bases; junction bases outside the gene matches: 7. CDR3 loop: CSASSDRGEGYTF. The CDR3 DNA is TGCAGTGCTAGCTCCGACAGGGGGGAGGGCTACACCTTC.

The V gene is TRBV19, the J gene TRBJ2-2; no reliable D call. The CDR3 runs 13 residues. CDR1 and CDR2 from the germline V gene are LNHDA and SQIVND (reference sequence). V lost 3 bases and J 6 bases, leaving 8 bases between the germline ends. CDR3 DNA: TGTGCCAGTAGTATTAGGATCGCCGGGGAGCTGTTTTTT. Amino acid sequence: CASSIRIAGELFF.

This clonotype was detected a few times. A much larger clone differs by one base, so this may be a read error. The CDR3 sequence is CASGGGGAEQPQHF. DNA for the CDR3: TGTGCCAGCGGCGGGGGAGGGGCGGAACAGCCCCAGCATTTT. The chain recombines TRBV9 with TRBJ1-5, with D perhaps TRBD1 (5 bases). Per germline, CDR1 SGDLS and CDR2 YYNGEE. V gave up 7 bases and J gave up 7 bases, with 18 bases separating them. The CDR3 length is 14 residues. Using reference TRBV9 and TRBJ1-5 for the parts outside the CDR3, the full variable domain is DSGVTQTPKHLITATGQRVTLRCSPRSGDLSVYWYQQSLDQGLQFLIQYYNGEERAKGNILERFSAQQFPDLHSELNLSSLELGDSALYFCASGGGGAEQPQHFGDGTRLSIL.

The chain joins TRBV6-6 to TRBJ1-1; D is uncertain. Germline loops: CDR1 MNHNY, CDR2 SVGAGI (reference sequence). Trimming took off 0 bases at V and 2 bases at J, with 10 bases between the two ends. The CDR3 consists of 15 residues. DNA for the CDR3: TGTGCCAGCAGTTACTCAGGCGGAAGTAACACTGAAGCTTTCTTT. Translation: CASSYSGGSNTEAFF.

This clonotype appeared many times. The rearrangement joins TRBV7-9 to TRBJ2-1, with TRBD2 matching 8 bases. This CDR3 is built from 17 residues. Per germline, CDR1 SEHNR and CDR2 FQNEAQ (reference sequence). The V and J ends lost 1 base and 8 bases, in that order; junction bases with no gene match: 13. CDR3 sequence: CASSLGSGGPRVDEQFF. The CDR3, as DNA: TGTGCCAGCAGCTTAGGGAGCGGGGGACCCCGGGTGGATGAGCAGTTCTTC.

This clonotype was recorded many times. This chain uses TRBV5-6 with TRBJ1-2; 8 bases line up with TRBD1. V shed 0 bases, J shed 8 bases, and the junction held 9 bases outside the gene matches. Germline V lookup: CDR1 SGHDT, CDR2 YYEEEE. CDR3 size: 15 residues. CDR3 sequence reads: CASSLVVAGGRGYTF. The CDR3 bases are TGTGCCAGCAGCTTGGTCGTCGCAGGGGGCCGGGGCTACACCTTC. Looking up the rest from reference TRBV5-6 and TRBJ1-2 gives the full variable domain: DAGVTQSPTHLIKTRGQQVTLRCSPKSGHDTVSWYQQALGQGPQFIFQYYEEEERQRGNFPDRFSGHQFPNYSSELNVNALLLGDSALYLCASSLVVAGGRGYTFGSGTRLTVV.

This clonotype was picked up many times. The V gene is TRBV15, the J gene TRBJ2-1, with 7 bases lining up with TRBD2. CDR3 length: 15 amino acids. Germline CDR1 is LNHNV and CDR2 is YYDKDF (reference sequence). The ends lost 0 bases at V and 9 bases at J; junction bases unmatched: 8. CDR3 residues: CATSRDKLAVLEQFF. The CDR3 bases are TGTGCCACCAGCAGAGATAAGCTAGCGGTTCTTGAGCAGTTCTTC.

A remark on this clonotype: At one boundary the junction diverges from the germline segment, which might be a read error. The CDR3: CASSVGQGGSQPQHF. CDR3 nucleotide sequence: TGCGCCAGCAGCGTAGGACAGGGGGGCAGTCAGCCCCAGCATTTT. The chain combines TRBV9 with TRBJ1-5; 10 bases align to TRBD1. CDR3 length: 15 amino acids. The germline gives CDR1 SGDLS, CDR2 YYNGEE.

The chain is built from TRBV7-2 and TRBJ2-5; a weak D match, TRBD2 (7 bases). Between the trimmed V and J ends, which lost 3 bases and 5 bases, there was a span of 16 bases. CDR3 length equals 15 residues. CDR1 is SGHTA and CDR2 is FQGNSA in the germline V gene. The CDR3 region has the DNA TGTGCCAGCAGCTTGGCTACGGGGGGCGCGGAGACCCAGTACTTC. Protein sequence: CASSLATGGAETQYF.

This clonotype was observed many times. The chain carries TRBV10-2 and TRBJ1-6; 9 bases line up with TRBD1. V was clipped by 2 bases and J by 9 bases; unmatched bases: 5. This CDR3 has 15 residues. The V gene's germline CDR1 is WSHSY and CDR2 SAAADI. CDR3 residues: CASSEPGTGFSPLHF. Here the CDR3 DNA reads TGCGCCAGCAGTGAGCCGGGGACAGGGTTTTCACCCCTCCACTTT.

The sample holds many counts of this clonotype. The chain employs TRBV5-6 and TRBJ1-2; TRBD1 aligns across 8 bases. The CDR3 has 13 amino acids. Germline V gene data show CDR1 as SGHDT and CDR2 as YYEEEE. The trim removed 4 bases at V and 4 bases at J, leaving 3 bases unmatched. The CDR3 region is CASSQTGVYGYTF. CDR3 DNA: TGTGCCAGCAGCCAGACAGGGGTCTATGGCTACACCTTC. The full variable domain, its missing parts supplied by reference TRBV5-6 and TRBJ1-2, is DAGVTQSPTHLIKTRGQQVTLRCSPKSGHDTVSWYQQALGQGPQFIFQYYEEEERQRGNFPDRFSGHQFPNYSSELNVNALLLGDSALYLCASSQTGVYGYTFGSGTRLTVV.